This T cell receptor beta chain was found in a study of control samples from healthy donors and cancer patients. J gave up 4 bases and V 7 bases, and 10 bases lay outside the gene matches. The V gene's germline CDR1 is GTSNPN and CDR2 SVGIG (reference sequence). The CDR3 extends over 15 amino acids. The table lists this clone with a count of one. Generated by immunoSEQ multiplex PCR, the TCRdb table keeps only in-frame clones and is missing some. The table shows about 160,000 clones, with around 94% occurring only once. The chain uses TRBV30 and TRBJ2-7; 13 bases match TRBD2. Sequenced sample: PBMCs. The receptor was isolated from a man in his 60s with colorectal cancer. Here the CDR3 reads CASFGLAGDTYEQYF. The CDR3 coding sequence is TGTGCCTCTTTCGGACTAGCGGGGGACACATACGAGCAGTACTTC.